This T cell receptor (beta chain) was profiled in a study of blood T cell repertoires in COVID-19. Overall study context: The origin of the acute and convalescent COVID-19 samples was the United States, Italy and Spain.

This CDR3 contains 15 residues. V trimming: 5 bases; J trimming: 0 bases; junction bases outside the gene matches: 6. Germline V gene data show CDR1 as SGHAT and CDR2 as FQNNGV. The assay was immunoSEQ multiplex PCR, and TCRdb's table has in-frame clones only and misses some. The sample has about 170,000 clones, more than 70% seen once. This TCR was recovered from a man between 50 and 59 years old who had recovered from COVID-19. This chain links TRBV11-2 with TRBJ1-1, with 7 bases identical to TRBD1. Sample: peripheral blood. This CDR3 reads CASSGQGQLNTEAFF. The CDR3 bases are TGTGCCAGCAGCGGCCAGGGACAGTTGAACACTGAAGCTTTCTTT.